This paragraph reports one T cell receptor beta chain. Its binding antigen is unknown. The junction departs from the called germline gene at one end, perhaps through a read error. TCRbeta CDR3 regions were amplified from genomic DNA using the immunoSEQ Assay, a bias-controlled multiplex PCR. Per the original workflow: Within the assay, amplification of reference gene primers was used to estimate how many nucleated cells each sample contained. To quantify the absolute abundance of each unique TCRbeta CDR3 rearrangement, sequence reads were collapsed and filtered. For each sample, productive Simpson clonality was calculated as the square root of Simpson's diversity index over productive rearrangements. Sourced from immuneACCESS, this table was stored by TCRdb with only in-frame sequences that have V and J called. A share of the clones is absent; for the studies checked, an unresolved V gene accounts for under half, and the remainder has no known explanation. V, J and clone size reflect that table, while D and trimming were determined from the DNA. This sample comprises about 460,000 clones, approximately 90% of them detected only once. In total, the top ten clones hold roughly 8% of the sample.

In the prospective study, participants were roughly 18 to 100 years old, resided in 24 geographic areas of the United States, and were enrolled through a virtual design. To assign participants to cohorts, the prospective study relied on clinical history that participants themselves reported in a screening survey and a study questionnaire. ImmuneRACE Cohort 3 recovered participants were defined by two consecutive negative NP/OP PCR tests, healthcare professional clearance, or symptom resolution. Each participant in the prospective study had whole blood, serum and a nasopharyngeal or oropharyngeal swab collected by mobile phlebotomists. Over a roughly 2-month period, participants in the prospective study had the option of providing additional blood draws and questionnaires. Blood samples from the prospective study were shipped frozen or at room temperature prior to DNA extraction. This sample is part of a study of blood T cell repertoires in COVID-19 (dated by TCRdb to 2020 to 2021). About the study as a whole: Samples covering the acute and convalescent phases of COVID-19 were provided by collaborators in the United States, Italy and Spain. The material from the prospective study consisted of cDNA or gDNA derived from T cells, B-cell-depleted T cells, or PBMCs. The dataset comprised deeply sampled blood TCRbeta repertoires from subjects exposed to, actively infected with, or recovered from COVID-19. The repertoires were released in a freely available public database intended as a resource for research on the immune response to SARS-CoV-2. The samples were drawn from two sources: the first 160 participants of the ongoing ImmuneRACE study, and some 1,300 subjects contributed by 6 global collaborators. Sample metadata almost always included a de-identified subject ID, COVID-19 status, age in years and sex. HLA class I and class II types, where available, came from metadata supplied by the sample provider rather than from assay-based typing.

What the work shows at the level of the full study, not this receptor alone: How much clinical and demographic metadata was included differed by source and by participant, and the metadata was provided uncurated.

This receptor was obtained from a woman in her sixties or seventies who had recovered from COVID-19. Sequences were obtained from PBMCs or T cells enriched from blood (not recorded which).

At the DNA level, the sequence is TGTGCCAGCAGCACCCGGAAGGGGATGGCGGAAAAACTATTTTTT. Translated, this is CASSTRKGMAEKLFF. The V and J genes are TRBV6-5 and TRBJ1-4; TRBD1 is possibly the D segment (5 matching bases). The CDR3 numbers 15 residues from cysteine through phenylalanine. Of the read, only the CDR3 DNA is kept; its 45 bases are in frame from base 1. The germline V gene supplies CDR1 MNHEY and CDR2 SVGAGI.